Described below is a single T cell receptor (beta chain) sequence and its context. This sample was included in a study of blood T cell repertoires in COVID-19. Study overall: Acute and convalescent COVID-19 specimens originated in the United States, Italy and Spain. Nucleic acid was either cDNA or gDNA, and it came from T cells, B-cell-depleted T cells, or PBMCs.

Original processing methods: Quantification of nucleated cells was approximated via reference gene primer amplification. The method was immunoSEQ multiplex PCR; TCRdb's version includes in-frame clones alone and lacks a portion of them. V and J calls and clone size follow that table, whereas D and trimming were derived from the DNA. The repertoire holds roughly 180,000 clones, with more than 70% as singletons. This CDR3 is built from 16 residues. Germline values: CDR1 SGHAT, CDR2 FQNNGV. The junction had 9 bases not matched to a gene; V was cut back by 0 bases and J by 8 bases. The V gene is TRBV11-2, the J gene TRBJ1-2, with 10 bases matching TRBD1. The source material was peripheral blood. The TCR comes from a woman aged 55-70 years with acute or convalescent COVID-19. The CDR3 reads CASSLESGTGVSGYTF. For the CDR3, the DNA is TGTGCCAGCAGCTTAGAATCCGGGACAGGGGTGAGCGGCTACACCTTC.